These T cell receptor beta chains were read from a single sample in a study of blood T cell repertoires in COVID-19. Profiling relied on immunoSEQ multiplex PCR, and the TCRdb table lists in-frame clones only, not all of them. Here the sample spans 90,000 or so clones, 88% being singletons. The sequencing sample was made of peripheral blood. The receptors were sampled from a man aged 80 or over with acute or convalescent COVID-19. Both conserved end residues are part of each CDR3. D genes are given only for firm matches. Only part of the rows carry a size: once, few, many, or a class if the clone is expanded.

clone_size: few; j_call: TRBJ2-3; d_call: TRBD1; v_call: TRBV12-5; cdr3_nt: TGTGCTAGTGGTTTGGACAGGGGGACGACCCAGTATTTT; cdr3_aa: CASGLDRGTTQYF
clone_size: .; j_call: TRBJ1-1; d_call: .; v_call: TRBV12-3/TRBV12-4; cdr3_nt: TGTGCCAGCAGTTTAGGGCAGAGGAATGAAGCTTTCTTT; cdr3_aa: CASSLGQRNEAFF
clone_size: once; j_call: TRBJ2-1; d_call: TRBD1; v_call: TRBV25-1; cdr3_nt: TGTGCCAGCTCAGGGGGCAGTGAGCAGTTCTTC; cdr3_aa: CASSGGSEQFF
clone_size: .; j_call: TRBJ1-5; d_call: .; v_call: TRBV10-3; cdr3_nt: TGTGCCATCAGTGAGTCGGGGGGGCAAAATAGCAATCAGCCCCAGCATTTT; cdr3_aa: CAISESGGQNSNQPQHF
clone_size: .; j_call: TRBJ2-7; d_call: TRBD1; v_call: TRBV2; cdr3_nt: TGTGCCAGCAAGGAACGCCGGGACAGTCCCTACGAGCAGTACTTC; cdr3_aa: CASKERRDSPYEQYF
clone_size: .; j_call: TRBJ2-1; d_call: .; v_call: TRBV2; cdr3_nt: TGTGCCAGCTGGGACTTGTCCTACAATGAGCAGTTCTTC; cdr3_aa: CASWDLSYNEQFF
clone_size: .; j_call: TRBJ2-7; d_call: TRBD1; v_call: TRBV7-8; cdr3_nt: TGTGCCAGCAGCCACGGACAGGCCTACAACGACGAGCAGTACTTC; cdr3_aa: CASSHGQAYNDEQYF
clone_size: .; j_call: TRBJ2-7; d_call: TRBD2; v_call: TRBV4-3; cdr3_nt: TGCGCCAGCAGCCAAGATAGGGCTAGCGGCTACGAGCAGTACTTC; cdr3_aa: CASSQDRASGYEQYF
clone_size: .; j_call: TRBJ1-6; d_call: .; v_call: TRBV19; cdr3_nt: TGTGCCAGTAGTATTCTGGCGGAGTATAATTCACCCCTCCACTTT; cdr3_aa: CASSILAEYNSPLHF
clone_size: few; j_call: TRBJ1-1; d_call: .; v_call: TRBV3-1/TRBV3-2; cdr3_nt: TGTGCCAGCAGCCAGGAAGGGACTAGAGCTTCTGAAGCTTTCTTT; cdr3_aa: CASSQEGTRASEAFF
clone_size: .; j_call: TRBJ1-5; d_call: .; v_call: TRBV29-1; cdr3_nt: TGCAGCGTTGTAGAAGGGGGCAATCAGCCCCAGCATTTT; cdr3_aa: CSVVEGGNQPQHF
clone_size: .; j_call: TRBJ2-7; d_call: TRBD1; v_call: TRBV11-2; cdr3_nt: TGTGCCAGCAGCTTAGATAGGACAGGGGGCTCCTACGAGCAGTACTTC; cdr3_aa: CASSLDRTGGSYEQYF
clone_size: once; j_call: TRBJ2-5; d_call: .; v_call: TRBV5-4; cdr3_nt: TGTGCCAGCAGCTTGGGACCGGGCCAAGAGACCCAGTACTTC; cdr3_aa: CASSLGPGQETQYF
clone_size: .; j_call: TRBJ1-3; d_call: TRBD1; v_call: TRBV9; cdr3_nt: TGTGCCAGCAGCGTAGCCCCGGGACAGGGGGGAAACACCATATATTTT; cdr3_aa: CASSVAPGQGGNTIYF
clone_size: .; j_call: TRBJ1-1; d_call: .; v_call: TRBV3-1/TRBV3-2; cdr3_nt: TGTGCCAGCAGCCCAAACCGGGTGAACACTGAAGCTTTCTTT; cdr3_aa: CASSPNRVNTEAFF
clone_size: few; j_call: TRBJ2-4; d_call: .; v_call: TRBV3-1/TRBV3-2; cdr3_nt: TGTGCCAGCAGCCAAGCGGGAAGTGGGGCCAAAAACATTCAGTACTTC; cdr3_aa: CASSQAGSGAKNIQYF
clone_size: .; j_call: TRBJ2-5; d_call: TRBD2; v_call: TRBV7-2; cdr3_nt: TGTGCCAGCAGCTTAGAAGCGGGAGGGCAAGAGACCCAGTACTTC; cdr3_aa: CASSLEAGGQETQYF
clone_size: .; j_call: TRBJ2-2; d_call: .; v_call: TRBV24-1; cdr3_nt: TGTGCCACCAGGACAGGTACCACCGGGGAGCTGTTTTTT; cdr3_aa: CATRTGTTGELFF
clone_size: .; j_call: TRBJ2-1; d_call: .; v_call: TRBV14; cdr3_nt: TGTGCCAGTAGAGGGGGGGCTACCTACAATGAGCAGTTCTTC; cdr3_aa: CASRGGATYNEQFF
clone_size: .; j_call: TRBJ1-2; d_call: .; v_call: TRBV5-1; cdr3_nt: TGCGCCAGCAGCTTGGACACCTATGGCTACACCTTC; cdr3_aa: CASSLDTYGYTF
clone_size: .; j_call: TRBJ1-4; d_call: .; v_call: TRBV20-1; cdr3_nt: TGCAGTGCTCTCAGGGATGGAAAACTGTTTTTT; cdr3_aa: CSALRDGKLFF
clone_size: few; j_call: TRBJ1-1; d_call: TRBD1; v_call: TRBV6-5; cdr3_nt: TGTGCCAGCAGTCCGGGACAGGGGGTCACTGAAGCTTTCTTT; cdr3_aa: CASSPGQGVTEAFF
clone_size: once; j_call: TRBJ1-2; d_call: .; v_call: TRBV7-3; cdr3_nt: TGTGCCAGCAGCTTAGGCCCAGCTAACTATGGCTACACCTTC; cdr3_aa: CASSLGPANYGYTF
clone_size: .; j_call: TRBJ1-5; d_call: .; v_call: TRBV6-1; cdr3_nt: TGTGCCAGCAGTGAACGGGGGTTCAATCAGCCCCAGCATTTT; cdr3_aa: CASSERGFNQPQHF
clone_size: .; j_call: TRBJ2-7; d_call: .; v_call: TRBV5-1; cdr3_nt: TGCGCCAGCAGCCACGGGCCCCAGGGTGAGCAGTACTTC; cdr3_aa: CASSHGPQGEQYF
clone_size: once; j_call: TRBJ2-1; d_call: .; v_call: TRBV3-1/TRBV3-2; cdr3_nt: TGTGCCAGCAGCCAAGATAAAAGAGGGGGGGTGTTGGATGAGCAGTTCTTC; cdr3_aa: CASSQDKRGGVLDEQFF
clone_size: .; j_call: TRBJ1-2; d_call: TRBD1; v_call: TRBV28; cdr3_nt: TGTGCCAGCAGTCCACAGGACAGGGGCGGCTATGGCTACACCTTC; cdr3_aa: CASSPQDRGGYGYTF
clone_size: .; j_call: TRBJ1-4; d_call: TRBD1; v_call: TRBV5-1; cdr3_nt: TGCGCCAGCAGCTTATACAGGGGGTCTAATGAAAAACTGTTTTTT; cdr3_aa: CASSLYRGSNEKLFF
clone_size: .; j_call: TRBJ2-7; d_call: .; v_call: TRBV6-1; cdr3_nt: TGTGCCAGCAGTGAAGCCCCCCTATGGGGGGACTCCTACGAGCAGTACTTC; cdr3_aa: CASSEAPLWGDSYEQYF
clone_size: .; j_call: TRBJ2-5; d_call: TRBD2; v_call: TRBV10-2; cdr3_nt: TGCGCCAGCAGTCGGACTAGCGGGTGGGAAGAGACCCAGTACTTC; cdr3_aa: CASSRTSGWEETQYF
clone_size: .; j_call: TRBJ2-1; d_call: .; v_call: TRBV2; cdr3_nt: TGTGCCAGCAGTGAATACTTTGTCTTACCCACAGTTAATGAGCAGTTCTTC; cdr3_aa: CASSEYFVLPTVNEQFF
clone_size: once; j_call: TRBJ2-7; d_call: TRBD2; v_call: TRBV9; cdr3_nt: TGTGCCAGCAGCCCCGGGACTAGCGTATACGAGCAGTACTTC; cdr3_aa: CASSPGTSVYEQYF